This record concerns one T cell receptor beta chain sequence. Its specific antigen is unknown. No clone much larger than this one lies a single base away; base qualities are absent. RNA was extracted using the RNeasy kit, and about 0.5 to 1 ug of the RNA was reverse transcribed with random hexamers. The immunoSEQ multiplex PCR assay, which covers 54 Vbeta and 13 Jbeta segments, was used to amplify TCR beta CDR3 regions. PCR amplification bias was corrected using a synthetic template baseline for primer optimization and computational correction. As for how the authors treated the data: Reads were assigned to V, D and J genes according to IMGT and analyzed in immunoSEQ Analyzer, with only productive sequences retained. Clonality was calculated as one minus the Shannon entropy normalized by log2 of the number of productive unique sequences. Public and private clones were assessed among the 100 most prevalent clones of each patient and control. A clone was defined as Susac-specific if it was absent from the healthy and MS cohorts, from 1052 published viral clones and from other ImmuneACCESS disease sequences. The public sequencing data were trimmed at Q25 with fastp and processed into clonotypes with MiXCR by TCRdb, which kept only in-frame beta chains. Rows matching on CDR3 protein sequence are summarized as one entry with the most common DNA and genes. The V and J calls shown here were made by TCRdb, not taken from the authors' results. Present in this sample are about 190,000 distinct CDR3 sequences, 95% of which were seen just once. The ten largest clones capture 0.16% of the sample.

The data were taken from a study of CD8 T cells in Susac syndrome (dated by TCRdb to about 2019). Background on the whole study: Of the Susac syndrome patients who were sequenced, about 6 had clinically active disease and roughly 8 were in clinical remission. Whether CD8+ T cell activation and differentiation in Susac syndrome was antigen driven was tested using repertoire sequencing. At blood withdrawal, Susac syndrome patients were either therapy-naive, taking corticosteroids (in some cases with IVIg as well), or taking IVIg alone. Clonality of the CD8+ T cell repertoire was compared between 11 to 12 healthy donors, about 14 Susac syndrome patients and roughly 16 multiple sclerosis patients. Findings and caveats that apply to the study as a whole: The TCR sequencing and HLA analysis was acknowledged to have included a relatively small number of individuals. CD8+ repertoires in Susac syndrome showed clonal expansion, which was highest in CD8+ TEMRA cells and was greater in clinically active patients than in remitting patients. Under 20 and five Susac-specific public clones were found in the total CD8+ and CD8+ TEMRA repertoires, respectively.

According to the germline V gene, CDR1 reads SGHVS and CDR2 reads FQNEAQ. From the cysteine up to the phenylalanine, the CDR3 has a length of 15 residues. The read is trimmed to its CDR3 DNA, 45 bases read in frame from base 1. Trimming costs V 1 base and J 3 bases, and their ends lie 10 bases apart. Peripheral blood CD8+ and CD4+ T cells from healthy donors, Susac syndrome patients and multiple sclerosis patients were profiled by high-throughput TCR beta sequencing. Susac syndrome patients met recently defined diagnostic criteria for definite or probable disease. CD8+ TEMRA cells were enriched by FACS, while bulk CD8+ and CD4+ T cells were purified by magnetic negative isolation. Blood was collected in EDTA tubes and processed within 24 hours, with PBMCs isolated through density gradient centrifugation. PBMCs intended for TCR sequencing were cryopreserved in liquid nitrogen and were subsequently thawed in a 37 degrees C water bath. Purity of sorted or isolated CD4+, CD8+ and CD8+ TEMRA cells was at least 90%.

The sequence was obtained from a human donor with Susac syndrome. The rearrangement joined TRBV7-8 to TRBJ1-5, with no D gene named confidently. What was sequenced was CD8+ T cells from PBMCs. The DNA sequence is TGTGCCAGCAGCTTAGGGAATGACTACAATCAGCCCCAGCATTTT. It codes for CASSLGNDYNQPQHF.